The next 10 T cell receptor beta chains were all read from a single sample in a study of T cells in Graves' hyperthyroidism and ophthalmopathy. RNA transcripts were the template for amplifying TCR beta CDR3 regions. TCR CDR3 underwent first-round RT-PCR with the HTBI primer set. TCRdb re-called the multiplex PCR reads through MiXCR, storing one row per CDR3 protein. Of 300,000 to 400,000 distinct CDR3 sequences listed, about 21% are singletons. Sequenced: blood. Receptor source: a woman in her 50s with Graves' hyperthyroidism.

This clonotype appeared a few times. The chain combines TRBV6-1 with TRBJ1-1, with D tentatively TRBD1 (6 bases). Per the germline V gene, CDR1 is MNHNS and CDR2 is SASEGT. The CDR3 consists of 13 residues. V lost 6 bases, J lost 6 bases, and 14 bases lay in between. Here the CDR3 DNA reads TGTGCCAGCAGAGGGGGGTCGGGATCTGAAGCTTTCTTT. Amino acids: CASRGGSGSEAFF.

This clonotype was observed a few times. Since the CDR3 does not end with the conserved phenylalanine or tryptophan, this likely comes from a read error. This chain joins TRBV9 and TRBJ2-2; D is ambiguous. The germline V gene has CDR1 SGDLS and CDR2 YYNGEE. The CDR3 has 16 residues. With 3 bases removed from V and 1 base from J, the gap between germline ends came to 13 bases. The CDR3 sequence: CASSAVVHLNTGELFL. The CDR3 region has the DNA TGTGCCAGCAGCGCAGTGGTACACCTGAACACCGGGGAGCTGTTTCTT.

This clonotype was found many times. The chain joins TRBV11-1 to TRBJ2-7; D may match TRBD1 or TRBD2 (5 bases each). Trimming took 4 bases from V and 4 from J, leaving 14 bases between them. The CDR3 runs 14 residues. From germline, CDR1 is SGHAT and CDR2 FQDESV (reference sequence). The CDR3 spells CASSSGRNLYEQYF. Here the CDR3 DNA reads TGTGCCAGCAGCTCGGGACGGAACCTTTACGAGCAGTACTTC.

This clonotype was recorded at least ten times. This chain joins TRBV5-5 and TRBJ2-1, with 11 bases that match TRBD2. V lost 0 bases and J lost 3; bases outside the gene matches: 2. Germline CDR1 SGHKS, CDR2 YYEKEE (reference sequence). There are 16 residues in the CDR3. CDR3 nucleotide sequence: TGTGCCAGCAGCTTGGCTAGCGGGGGGTACTACAATGAGCAGTTCTTC. Translated: CASSLASGGYYNEQFF.

This clonotype has at least ten counts. This chain connects TRBV7-3 to TRBJ2-1, with 8 bases aligning to TRBD1. There are 15 residues in the CDR3. The germline gives CDR1 SGHTA, CDR2 FQGTGA. The trim removed 0 bases at V and 7 bases at J, leaving 5 bases unmatched. CDR3 bases: TGTGCCAGCAGCTTAACCCAGACAGGGGAGAATGAGCAGTTCTTC. It yields the protein CASSLTQTGENEQFF.

The chain employs TRBV13 and TRBJ2-7; no firm D call. The CDR3 has 12 residues. Germline loops: CDR1 PRHDT, CDR2 FYEKMQ (reference sequence). Trimming took 3 bases from V and 6 from J, leaving 9 bases between them. The CDR3 sequence is CASSFRQAEQYF. The CDR3 DNA reads TGTGCCAGCAGCTTTAGGCAAGCCGAGCAGTACTTC.

This chain connects TRBV19 to TRBJ2-2, with 10 bases matching TRBD2. The V gene's germline CDR1 is LNHDA and CDR2 SQIVND (reference sequence). The CDR3 loop spans 15 amino acids. V lost 6 bases, J lost 4 bases, and 5 bases stayed unmatched. CDR3 in amino acids: CASRVLAGSTGELFF. The CDR3 DNA is TGTGCCAGTAGGGTACTAGCGGGAAGCACCGGGGAGCTGTTTTTT.

This clonotype was detected many times. The chain has TRBV6-1 and TRBJ2-1; 8 nucleotides match TRBD2. CDR1 is MNHNS, CDR2 SASEGT, per germline. CDR3 size: 15 residues. The ends lost 6 bases at V and 6 bases at J; junction bases unmatched: 10. The CDR3 sequence is CASRSPGGRVNEQFF. Written as DNA, the CDR3 is TGTGCCAGCAGGAGCCCGGGGGGGAGGGTCAATGAGCAGTTCTTC.

This clonotype has at least ten counts. This chain connects TRBV19 to TRBJ2-7; 7 positions agree with TRBD1. Germline-derived CDR1 and CDR2 are LNHDA and SQIVND (reference sequence). The V and J ends lost 6 bases and 3 bases, in that order; junction bases with no gene match: 2. The CDR3 runs 12 residues. The CDR3 DNA follows: TGTGCCAGTAGGTCAGGGGGCTACGAGCAGTACTTC. This gives the protein CASRSGGYEQYF.

This clonotype was detected ten times or more. This chain joins TRBV6-1 and TRBJ2-5, with 9 bases identical to TRBD1. Trimming at V came to 2 bases and at J to 9 bases, leaving 7 bases not matched to a gene. The germline CDR1 and CDR2 sequences are MNHNS and SASEGT. The CDR3 is 14 amino acids. As DNA, the CDR3 is TGTGCCAGCAGTGAACTGGGGACAGGGTTAGCCCAGTACTTC. Protein: CASSELGTGLAQYF.